This T cell receptor beta chain was captured in a study of tumor-infiltrating lymphocytes in localized non-small cell lung cancer. Study results and limitations: Each assay used a separate piece of the same tissue.

Germline V gene data show CDR1 as KGHSH and CDR2 as LQKENI. After removal of 4 bases from V and 1 base from J, the junction contained 5 bases not matched to a gene. CDR3 length: 16 residues. Profiling relied on immunoSEQ multiplex PCR, and the TCRdb table lists in-frame clones only, not all of them. In the table there are 9,500 to 10,000 clones, 70% to 85% of which are singletons. Within the sample, this clone is large. Antigen specificity is unknown. This chain joins TRBV18 and TRBJ1-4; 8 bases fit TRBD1. Sequenced material: lung tumor tissue. This sequence originates from a human donor with non-small cell lung cancer. The CDR3 reads CASSHQGAITNEKLFF. As DNA, the CDR3 is TGTGCCAGCTCACATCAGGGGGCAATAACTAATGAAAAACTGTTTTTT. The whole variable domain, remainder taken from reference TRBV18 and TRBJ1-4, is NAGVMQNPRHLVRRRGQEARLRCSPMKGHSHVYWYRQLPEEGLKFMVYLQKENIIDESGMPKERFSAEFPKEGPSILRIQQVVRGDSAAYFCASSHQGAITNEKLFFGSGTQLSVL.